A single TCR beta chain is shown here with its context. Its antigen is not yet known. Base qualities are missing; no much larger clone stands one base away. Inclusive of the bounding cysteine and phenylalanine, the CDR3 is 14 residues long. The retained sequence is limited to the CDR3, 42 bases, with the frame set at the first base. Reading the germline V gene (reference sequence) gives CDR1 LNHDA and CDR2 SQIVND. V and J are trimmed by 6 bases and 9 bases, and the gene matches miss 11 bases of the junction. Library creation used the immunoSEQ multiplex PCR assay. A mixture of 60 forward primers for TCR Vbeta segments and 13 reverse primers for TCR Jbeta segments was used in the multiplex PCR. A multiplex PCR assay on genomic DNA amplified the CDR3 region of rearranged TCR beta genes. The Illumina HiSeq System was used to sequence the amplified TCR beta libraries as 87-base-pair reads. In the paper's pipeline: A later analysis counted around 72 million unique TCR beta chains across the 700 or so repertoires, and 10 million to 11 million of these chains were shared by at least two donors. Raw reads were error-corrected and collapsed into unique sequences by a nearest-neighbor algorithm in which closely related sequences were merged to remove PCR and sequencing errors. To assign V, D and J gene segments, CDR3 sequences were aligned to IMGT reference sequences. For a sequence to be retained, a match of at least six nucleotides to both a V gene segment and a J gene segment was required. A rearrangement was called productive if the CDR3 had no stop codons and remained in frame with V and J, and every other rearrangement was called non-productive. Following IMGT convention, CDR3 was defined as the stretch from the second conserved V-encoded cysteine up to the conserved J-encoded phenylalanine. In an earlier analysis of approximately 590 of the donors, sequences lacking an unambiguous match to a single V gene segment were excluded. An earlier analysis of 587 of the donors called V segments functional above 56.7% productive rearrangements and segregating when the between-donor standard deviation exceeded 5%. A statistical classification framework was built to diagnose cytomegalovirus status from the catalog of TCR beta chain sequences. In a later analysis, V and J genes were assigned by comparing TCR nucleotide sequences against IMGT/GENE-DB human TR gene sequences. A later analysis assigned CDR3 sequences and most-parsimonious VDJ recombination scenarios with the TCRdist pipeline. A later analysis defined each TCR beta chain by its CDR3 amino acid sequence plus V-gene family, and excluded reads lacking a unique V-gene family. In a later analysis, around 600 highly shared, low-generation-probability nucleotide sequences were removed to address suspected cross-contamination and a sequencing artifact. A later analysis calculated a clonal expansion index for each public chain from normalized within-repertoire ranks of inferred template counts. In a later analysis, generation probabilities were computed using a VDJ recombination model fitted to out-of-frame rearrangements, and the results were checked against IGoR. Hypergeometric tests were used in a later analysis to score TCR-TCR, TCR-HLA and TCR-CMV co-occurrence, with a repertoire-size bias correction applied to the TCR pairs. False discovery rates were estimated in a later analysis by permuting HLA or CMV assignments 20 times. In a later analysis, co-occurring TCRs were grouped using DBSCAN, with TCRdist sequence similarity added in when clustering inside HLA-allele-positive subsets. Repertoires with fewer than 30,000 or more than 120,000 public chains, plus five repertoires with anomalous nucleotide sharing, were excluded from co-occurrence clustering. Sourced from immuneACCESS, this table was stored by TCRdb with only in-frame sequences that have V and J called. A share of the clones is absent; for the studies checked, an unresolved V gene accounts for under half, and the remainder has no known explanation. V and J calls and clone size come straight from that table; D and trimming were deduced from the DNA. The sample profile shows roughly 180,000 clones; around 74% of them were found once. Around 2.6% of the sample is taken by the ten largest.

This record belongs to a study of cytomegalovirus exposure and HLA in healthy donors (dated by TCRdb to the late 2010s). For the wider study: An earlier analysis of approximately 590 of the donors reported 250 to 350 Gb of sequence data and 100 million to 130 million unique TCR beta sequences from roughly 180 million T cells. Across approximately 400 genotyped donors of the cohort, an average of about 240,000 unique TCR beta nucleotide sequences per donor were sequenced, and approximately 17% of those sequences were non-productive. The study was designed to test whether signatures of past pathogen exposure could be identified by cataloging public T cell receptors. The T cell repertoires of several hundred subjects were profiled by immunosequencing and related to cytomegalovirus serostatus. The study combined high-throughput TCR immunosequencing, statistical association of individual TCRs with disease status, and machine learning to predict cytomegalovirus infection status. Alongside the repertoire data, information on donor age, sex, ethnicity and CMV serostatus was compiled. The number of typed donors differed by locus: about 620-630 for A, B, C, DRB1 and DQB1; 500 to 550 for DQA1; 606 for DPA1; and about 470 for DPB1. Of the roughly 410 genotyped donors, roughly 80% were placed in the genetic ancestry cluster associated with self-reported Caucasian donors. Approximately 300 gigabases of sequencing data and approximately 85 million unique TCR sequences were included in an early release covering several hundred HLA-typed donors. Besides the first cohort of 666 subjects, a separate validation cohort made up of roughly 130 different subjects was used. All discovery cohort repertoires had been generated on a single sequencing platform. To study patterns of TCR occurrence, a later analysis re-analyzed previously published TCR beta repertoires from several hundred donors and added high-resolution HLA genotyping. An earlier analysis of several hundred of the donors used high-throughput TCR beta sequencing to judge whether each TCR beta V gene segment behaved as functional or pseudogenic. Rather than using new phenotypic data, the later analysis identified candidate immune exposures from TCR beta sequences and from how often those sequences occurred across donors. HLA typing covered class I and class II loci at four-digit resolution. Roughly 5 DR-DQ haplotypes were handled as single units for association and clustering, since linkage in the cohort was strong. Genome-wide SNP genotypes for about three fifths of the roughly 700 donors were used in a later genetic analysis, which treated that subset as a discovery cohort.

Study-wide conclusions, independent of this receptor: A later analysis reported that several top co-occurrence clusters appeared linked to parvovirus B19, influenza, CMV and Epstein-Barr virus. Roughly uniform sequencing depth across donors was assumed in presence/absence analyses, although this assumption may not hold. For the cohort, immune exposure information was limited to CMV serostatus. A further reported finding was that TCR beta sequences accurately predicted the HLA-A and HLA-B alleles for most subjects in the first cohort. Broadly in line with IMGT annotations, most TCR beta V segments showed up in productive rearrangements about 87% or about 30% of the time in an earlier analysis of 450 to 750 of the donors. According to a later analysis, most CMV-associated TCR beta chains appeared to be HLA-restricted, and the HLA associations seemed to be driven largely by CMV exposure. The classifier was reported to diagnose cytomegalovirus status with high specificity and sensitivity in both the original and validation cohorts. In a later genetic analysis, a missense DCLRE1C variant was associated with V-gene and J-gene trimming of TCR beta chains, and the association was replicated in an independent cohort. Most TCR sequences were seen in very few donors, while some public TCRs were found in many individuals. Assigning TCR associations to individual alleles was difficult when HLA alleles, especially DR and DQ, strongly co-occurred. According to a later analysis, TCR association rates differed among HLA loci, with DRB1 alleles showing the most associated TCRs and HLA-C alleles showing the fewest. Because HLA typing was unavailable for some donors at each locus, only the typed subset was used in association tests. Some IMGT-functional V segments, including TRBV6-2 and TRBV6-3, could not be distinguished by the 87-base-pair reads and were therefore excluded. Because counts were too low, some 16 rarely observed V segments, including chromosome 9 orphons, were excluded from the earlier analysis of around 640 of the donors. Only TCR beta chains were sequenced in this cohort, and the absence of alpha or paired-chain data limited detectable features. In a later analysis, HLA-associated TCR beta chains were found to be more clonally expanded and to have lower generation probabilities than equally common non-associated chains. A later genetic analysis reported fewer N-insertions in productive TCRs among donors in an Asian-associated ancestry cluster than the approximately 700-donor mean. A later analysis associated about 17,000 TCR beta sequences with specific HLA alleles at a false discovery rate of 0.05. It was suggested by the authors that the approach could potentially be generalized to other disease states and immunological phenotypes. The study listed approximately 160 TCR beta chains as associated with cytomegalovirus. A few of the identified cytomegalovirus-associated TCR beta chains were confirmed in vitro to be specific for cytomegalovirus antigens. Correlated functional status among segregating V segments might reflect linkage disequilibrium, but an unknown experimental factor could not be ruled out. The sequencing pipeline was judged likely to have produced a cluster of highly shared sequence variants as a technical artifact.

The cohort was made up of about 610 healthy bone marrow donors. At the time of sampling, every cohort member was nominally healthy, though immune exposures that went unrecorded were likely present. The donor tested CMV seronegative, placing the donor among the 350 or so seronegative members of the cohort. Each donor provided a peripheral blood sample, and peripheral blood mononuclear cells were used for TCR beta sequencing. Genomic DNA was extracted from the blood cell samples with the Qiagen DNeasy Blood Extraction Kit. The chain was built from TRBV19 and TRBJ2-1; TRBD1 lines up with 7 middle nucleotides. The receptor comes from a female donor in good health and CMV-seronegative. Sequencing was done on a sample of PBMCs. The CDR3 amino acid sequence is: CASSPSTGFGEQFF. The DNA is as follows: TGTGCCAGTAGCCCCTCGACAGGGTTCGGTGAGCAGTTCTTC.